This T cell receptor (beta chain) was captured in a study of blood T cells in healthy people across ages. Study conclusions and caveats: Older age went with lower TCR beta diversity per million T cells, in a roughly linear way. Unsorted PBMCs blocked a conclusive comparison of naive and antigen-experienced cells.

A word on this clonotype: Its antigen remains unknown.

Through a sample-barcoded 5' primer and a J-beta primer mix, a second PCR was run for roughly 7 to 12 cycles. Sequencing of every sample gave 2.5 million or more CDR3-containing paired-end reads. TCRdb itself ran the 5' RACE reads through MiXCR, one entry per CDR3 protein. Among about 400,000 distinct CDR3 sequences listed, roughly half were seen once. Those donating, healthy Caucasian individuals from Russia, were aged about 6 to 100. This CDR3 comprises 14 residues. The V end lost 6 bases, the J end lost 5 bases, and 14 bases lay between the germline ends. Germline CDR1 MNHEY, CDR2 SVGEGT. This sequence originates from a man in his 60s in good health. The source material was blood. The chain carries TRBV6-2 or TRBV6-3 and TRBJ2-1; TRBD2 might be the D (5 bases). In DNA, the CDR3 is TGTGCCAGCAGCCGCGCCCGAGGGCACAATGAGCAGTTCTTC. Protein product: CASSRARGHNEQFF.